The present entry profiles one T cell receptor beta chain with its context. Its antigen remains unidentified. These data come from a study of shared clonotypes between healthy human individuals. Across the whole study: A donor's plate count was three for CD4 naive and three for CD4 memory; CD8 naive had two and CD8 memory one.

V was shortened by 5 bases and J by 5 bases, with 13 bases between the two germline ends. CDR3 length: 14 residues. CDR1 is SNHLY and CDR2 is FYNNEI in the germline V gene. Overall study findings and caveats: Naive CD4 clonotypes were shared across a few donors at 4% to 5%.

Clones were sequenced by immunoSEQ multiplex PCR, and TCRdb holds only the in-frame ones, with some missing. The table lists around 1.6 million clones, under 99% of them singletons. The rearrangement uses TRBV2 and TRBJ2-4; TRBD2 might be the D (7 bases). The sample consisted of naive CD4+ T cells sorted from blood. Subset given: CD45RA+ positively selected. This clonotype was obtained from a man aged 25-45 years in good health. The CDR3 here is CASSFRGGENIQYF. CDR3 DNA: TGTGCCAGCAGTTTCAGGGGAGGGGAAAACATTCAGTACTTC.